These T cell receptor beta chains were read from a single sample in a study of regulatory T cells in long-lasting Graves disease. TCRdb reanalysed the multiplex PCR reads using MiXCR and keeps one entry per CDR3 protein. The table shows approximately 390,000 distinct CDR3 sequences, with 15% to 20% occurring only once. The sample also formed part of further work on T cells in Graves' hyperthyroidism and ophthalmopathy.

The sequences come from peripheral blood mononuclear cells (PBMCs), collected at new diagnosis, from a patient treated with antithyroid drugs. These receptors were obtained from a young woman with Graves disease. The CDR3 runs from the conserved cysteine through the conserved F or W. D genes are given only for firm matches.

V	D	J	CDR3
TRBV2	NA	TRBJ2-7	CASEPGSGSLADEQYF
TRBV6-2/TRBV6-3	NA	TRBJ1-1	CASRDRPEAFF
TRBV6-1	TRBD1	TRBJ1-1	CASSEGQGAEAFF
TRBV2	NA	TRBJ2-7	CASKGRSAYEQYF
TRBV15	NA	TRBJ1-2	CATSRDPGVVDGYTF
TRBV9	TRBD2	TRBJ2-5	CASSAETSGRETQYF
TRBV7-8	NA	TRBJ1-5	CANSLAVGQYNQPQHF
TRBV7-2	TRBD2	TRBJ2-1	CASSATGTSVYNEQFF
TRBV7-9	NA	TRBJ2-3	CASSLIQSTDTQYF
TRBV25-1	NA	TRBJ2-2	CASSDLVAGELFF
TRBV3-1	TRBD1	TRBJ1-1	CASSQTGGPNTEAFF
TRBV4-1	TRBD1	TRBJ1-3	CASSQDWGQGANTIYF
TRBV28	NA	TRBJ1-2	CASSSNRVIYGYTF
TRBV6-1	NA	TRBJ2-7	CASSEAVGASSYEQYF
TRBV5-1	NA	TRBJ2-1	CASSQGPSVSYNEQFF
TRBV29-1	NA	TRBJ2-3	CSPRTEPTDTQYF
TRBV7-9	NA	TRBJ1-1	CASSVMGSEAFF
TRBV5-1	NA	TRBJ1-1	CASSLVLGADTEAFF
TRBV7-8	TRBD1	TRBJ2-1	CASSLVLGTGSYNEQFF
TRBV15	NA	TRBJ2-3	CATSRAGIRTDTQYF
TRBV6-2/TRBV6-3	NA	TRBJ2-6	CASSYSPSGANVLTF
TRBV30	NA	TRBJ1-6	CAWSTGTGGSPLHF
TRBV28	NA	TRBJ2-2	CASRGFATGELFF
TRBV10-3	TRBD1	TRBJ1-1	CAISDGRGGPSEAFF
TRBV5-1	NA	TRBJ2-7	CASSPALISYEQYF
TRBV27	NA	TRBJ2-1	CASSPRESEQLF
TRBV15	NA	TRBJ1-6	CATSALESSYNSPLHF
TRBV27	NA	TRBJ2-7	CASSPRGYYEQYF
TRBV5-1	TRBD2	TRBJ2-5	CASSFGLAGAAHQETQYF